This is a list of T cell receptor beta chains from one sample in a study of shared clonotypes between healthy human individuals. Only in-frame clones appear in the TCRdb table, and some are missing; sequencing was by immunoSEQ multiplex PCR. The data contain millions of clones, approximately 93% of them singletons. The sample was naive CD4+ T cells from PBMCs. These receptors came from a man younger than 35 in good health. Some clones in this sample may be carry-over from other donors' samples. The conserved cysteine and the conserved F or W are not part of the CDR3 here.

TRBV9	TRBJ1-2	ASSVTGKGHYGYT
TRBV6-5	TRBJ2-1	ASNRDRGLDEQF
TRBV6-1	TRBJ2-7	ASRTGGATYEQY
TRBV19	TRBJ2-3	ASRDAGYSTDTQY
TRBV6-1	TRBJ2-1	ASSDGTSGRKQF
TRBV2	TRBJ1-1	ASSGDRNEAF
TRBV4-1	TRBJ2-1	ASSQDRETSRRDRFEQF
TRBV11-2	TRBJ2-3	ASSSHQGPSGVTDTQY
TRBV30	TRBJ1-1	AWNDNLDIGGVDTEAF
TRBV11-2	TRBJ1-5	ASSQGGNQPQH
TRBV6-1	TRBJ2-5	ASSEGSVQGDTQY
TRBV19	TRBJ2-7	ASSRPGTAASYEQY
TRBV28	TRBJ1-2	ASRSGDGNYGYT
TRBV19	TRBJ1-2	ASIQGTGYGYT
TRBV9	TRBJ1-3	ASSVVGRAGNTIY
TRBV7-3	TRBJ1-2	ASNTPPGGYT
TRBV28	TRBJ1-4	ASTIDRGRTNEKLF
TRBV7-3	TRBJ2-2	ASSRPGTGPLNTGELF
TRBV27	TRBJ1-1	ATKWDSLYTEAF
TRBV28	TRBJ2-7	ASSLRGSYEQY
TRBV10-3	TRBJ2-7	AIRPGTGTYEQY